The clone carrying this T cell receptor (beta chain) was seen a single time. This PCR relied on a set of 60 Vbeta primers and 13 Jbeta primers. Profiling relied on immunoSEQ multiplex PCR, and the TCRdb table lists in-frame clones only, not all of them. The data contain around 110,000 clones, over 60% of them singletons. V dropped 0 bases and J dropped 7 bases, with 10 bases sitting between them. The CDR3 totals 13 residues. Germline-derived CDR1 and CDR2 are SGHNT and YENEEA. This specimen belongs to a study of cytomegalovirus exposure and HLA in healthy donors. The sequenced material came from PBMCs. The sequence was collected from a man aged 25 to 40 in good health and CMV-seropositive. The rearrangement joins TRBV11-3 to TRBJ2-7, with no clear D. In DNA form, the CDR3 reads TGTGCCAGCAGCTTAGAGAGACTCTCGGAGCAGTACTTC. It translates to CASSLERLSEQYF.